Relative to its sample, the clone carrying this T cell receptor (beta chain) is medium-sized. The antigen remains unidentified. The protocol was immunoSEQ multiplex PCR, while the TCRdb copy is restricted to in-frame clones and leaves out a portion. This table holds 9,500 to 12,000 clones, 70% to 80% found once. These data originate in a study of early stage breast cancer tumors. Findings and caveats of the study: Compared with adjacent normal breast, tumors showed 2 to 2.5-fold denser, more clonal T cells.

Germline V gene lookup returns CDR1 LNHDA and CDR2 SQIVND (reference sequence). J gave up 7 bases and V 6 bases, and 4 bases lay outside the gene matches. This CDR3 spans 13 amino acids. This sequence originates from a person between 65 and 80 years old with breast cancer. The chain uses TRBV19 and TRBJ1-5, with 9 nucleotides matching TRBD1. Sequenced: breast tumor tissue. CDR3 coding DNA: TGTGCCAGTAGCCGACAGGGGGGACAGCCCCAGCATTTT. Its protein is CASSRQGGQPQHF.